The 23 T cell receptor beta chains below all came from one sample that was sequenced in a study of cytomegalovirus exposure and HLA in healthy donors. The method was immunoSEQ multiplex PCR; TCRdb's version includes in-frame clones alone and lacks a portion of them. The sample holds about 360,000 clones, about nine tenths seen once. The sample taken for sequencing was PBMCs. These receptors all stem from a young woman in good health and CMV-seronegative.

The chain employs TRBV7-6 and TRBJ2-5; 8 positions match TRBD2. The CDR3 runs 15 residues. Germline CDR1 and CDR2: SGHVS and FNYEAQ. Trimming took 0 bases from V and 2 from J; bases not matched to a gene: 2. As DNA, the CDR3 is TGTGCCAGCAGCTTAGCTAGCGGGGTTCAAGAGACCCAGTACTTC. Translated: CASSLASGVQETQYF.

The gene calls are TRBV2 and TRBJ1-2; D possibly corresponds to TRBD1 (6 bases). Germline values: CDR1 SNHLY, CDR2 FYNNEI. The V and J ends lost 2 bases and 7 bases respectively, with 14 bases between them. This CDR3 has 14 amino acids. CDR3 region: CASSERTGKAGYTF. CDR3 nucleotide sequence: TGTGCCAGCAGTGAACGAACAGGGAAGGCTGGCTACACCTTC.

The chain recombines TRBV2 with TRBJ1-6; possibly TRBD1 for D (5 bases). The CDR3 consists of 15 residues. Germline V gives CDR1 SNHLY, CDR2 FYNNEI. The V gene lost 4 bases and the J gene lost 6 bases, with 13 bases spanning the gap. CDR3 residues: CASSAIGGFNSPLHF. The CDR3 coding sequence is TGTGCCAGCAGTGCGATTGGGGGGTTTAATTCACCCCTCCACTTT. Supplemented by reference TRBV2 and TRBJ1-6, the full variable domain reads EPEVTQTPSHQVTQMGQEVILRCVPISNHLYFYWYRQILGQKVEFLVSFYNNEISEKSEIFDDQFSVERPDGSNFTLKIRSTKLEDSAMYFCASSAIGGFNSPLHFGNGTRLTVT.

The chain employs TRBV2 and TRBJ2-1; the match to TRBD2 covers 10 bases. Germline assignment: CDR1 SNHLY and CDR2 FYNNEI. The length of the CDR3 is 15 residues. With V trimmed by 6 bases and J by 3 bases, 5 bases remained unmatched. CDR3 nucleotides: TGTGCCAGCAGCGCTAGCGGGGGAAACTACAATGAGCAGTTCTTC. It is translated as CASSASGGNYNEQFF.

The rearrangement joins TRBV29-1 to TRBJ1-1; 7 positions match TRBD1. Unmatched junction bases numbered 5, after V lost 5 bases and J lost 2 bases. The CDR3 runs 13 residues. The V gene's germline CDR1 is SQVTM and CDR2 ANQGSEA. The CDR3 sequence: CSVWGQSNTEAFF. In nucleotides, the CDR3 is TGCAGCGTTTGGGGACAGTCAAACACTGAAGCTTTCTTT.

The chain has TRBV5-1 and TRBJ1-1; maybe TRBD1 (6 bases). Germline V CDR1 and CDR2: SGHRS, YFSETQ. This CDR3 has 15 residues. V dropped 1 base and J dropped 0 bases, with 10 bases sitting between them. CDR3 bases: TGCGCCAGCAGCTTGTTGAGGGGGATGAACACTGAAGCTTTCTTT. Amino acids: CASSLLRGMNTEAFF.

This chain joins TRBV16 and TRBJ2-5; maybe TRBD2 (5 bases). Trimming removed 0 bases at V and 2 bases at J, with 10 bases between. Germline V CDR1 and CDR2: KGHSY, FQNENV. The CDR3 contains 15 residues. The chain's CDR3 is CASSQSSGLQETQYF. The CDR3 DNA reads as TGTGCCAGCAGCCAATCGTCCGGACTTCAAGAGACCCAGTACTTC. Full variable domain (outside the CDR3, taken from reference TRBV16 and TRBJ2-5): GEEVAQTPKHLVRGEGQKAKLYCAPIKGHSYVFWYQQVLKNEFKFLISFQNENVFDETGMPKERFSAKCLPNSPCSLEIQATKLEDSAVYFCASSQSSGLQETQYFGPGTRLLVL.

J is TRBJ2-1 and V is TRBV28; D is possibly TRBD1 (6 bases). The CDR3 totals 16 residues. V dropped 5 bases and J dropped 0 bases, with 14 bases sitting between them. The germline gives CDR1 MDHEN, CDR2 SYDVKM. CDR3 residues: CASSLEGGFSYNEQFF. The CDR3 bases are TGTGCCAGCAGTCTAGAAGGGGGATTCTCCTACAATGAGCAGTTCTTC.

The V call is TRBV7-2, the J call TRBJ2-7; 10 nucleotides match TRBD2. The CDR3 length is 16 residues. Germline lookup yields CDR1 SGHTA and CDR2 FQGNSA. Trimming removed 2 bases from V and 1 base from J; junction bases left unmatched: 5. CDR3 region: CASSLYIAGGSYEQYF. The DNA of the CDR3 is TGTGCCAGCAGCTTATATATAGCGGGGGGTTCCTACGAGCAGTACTTC.

The CDR3 DNA follows: TGTGCCAGCAGCCTCAAAGTGGGCAGCTACGAGCAGTACTTC. Translated: CASSLKVGSYEQYF. The chain links TRBV11-2 to TRBJ2-7; no reliable D call. CDR1 SGHAT and CDR2 FQNNGV come from the germline V gene. Trimming took 5 bases from V and 3 from J, leaving 14 bases between them. The CDR3 loop spans 14 amino acids. Supplemented by reference TRBV11-2 and TRBJ2-7, the full variable domain reads EAGVAQSPRYKIIEKRQSVAFWCNPISGHATLYWYQQILGQGPKLLIQFQNNGVVDDSQLPKDRFSAERLKGVDSTLKIQPAKLEDSAVYLCASSLKVGSYEQYFGPGTRLTVT.

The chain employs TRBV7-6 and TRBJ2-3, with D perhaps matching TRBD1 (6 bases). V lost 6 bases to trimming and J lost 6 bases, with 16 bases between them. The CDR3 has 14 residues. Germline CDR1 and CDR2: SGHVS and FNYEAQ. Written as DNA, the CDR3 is TGTGCCAGCAGTCTAGGGGGTTTGCAGGATACGCAGTATTTT. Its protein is CASSLGGLQDTQYF.

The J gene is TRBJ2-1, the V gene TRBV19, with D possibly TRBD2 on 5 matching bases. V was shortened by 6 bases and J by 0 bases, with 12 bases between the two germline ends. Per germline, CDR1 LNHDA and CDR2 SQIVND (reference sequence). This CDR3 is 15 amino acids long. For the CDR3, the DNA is TGTGCCAGTAGGACTACTCCGAGCTCCTACAATGAGCAGTTCTTC. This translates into CASRTTPSSYNEQFF.

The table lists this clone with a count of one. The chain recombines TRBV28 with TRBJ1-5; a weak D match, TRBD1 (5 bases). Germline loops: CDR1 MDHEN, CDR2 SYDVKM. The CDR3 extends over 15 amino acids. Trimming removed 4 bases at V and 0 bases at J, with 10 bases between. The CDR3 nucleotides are TGTGCCAGCAGTTCGACAGATTATAGCAATCAGCCCCAGCATTTT. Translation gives CASSSTDYSNQPQHF.

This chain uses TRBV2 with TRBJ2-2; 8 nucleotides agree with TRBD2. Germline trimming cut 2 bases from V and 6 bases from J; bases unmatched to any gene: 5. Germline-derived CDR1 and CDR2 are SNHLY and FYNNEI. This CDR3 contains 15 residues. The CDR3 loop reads CASSESRTSPGELFF. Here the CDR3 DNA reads TGTGCCAGCAGTGAATCCCGGACTAGCCCCGGGGAGCTGTTTTTT. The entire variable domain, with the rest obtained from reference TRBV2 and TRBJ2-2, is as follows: EPEVTQTPSHQVTQMGQEVILRCVPISNHLYFYWYRQILGQKVEFLVSFYNNEISEKSEIFDDQFSVERPDGSNFTLKIRSTKLEDSAMYFCASSESRTSPGELFFGEGSRLTVL.

CDR3 in DNA: TGTGCCGCTTCCCCGGGAGTGGGAGAGCAGTACTTC. Protein sequence: CAASPGVGEQYF. This chain links TRBV30 with TRBJ2-7; D possibly corresponds to TRBD2 (6 bases). Trimming stripped 8 bases from V and 7 bases from J, with 18 bases between. The CDR3 is made up of 12 amino acids. Germline CDR1 GTSNPN, CDR2 SVGIG (reference sequence).

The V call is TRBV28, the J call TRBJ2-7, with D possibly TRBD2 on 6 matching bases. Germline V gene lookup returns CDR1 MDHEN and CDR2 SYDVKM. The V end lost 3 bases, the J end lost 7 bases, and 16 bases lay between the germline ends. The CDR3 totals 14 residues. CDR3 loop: CASSFPSRREEQYF. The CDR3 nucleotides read TGTGCCAGCAGTTTCCCCTCGCGGAGGGAAGAGCAGTACTTC.

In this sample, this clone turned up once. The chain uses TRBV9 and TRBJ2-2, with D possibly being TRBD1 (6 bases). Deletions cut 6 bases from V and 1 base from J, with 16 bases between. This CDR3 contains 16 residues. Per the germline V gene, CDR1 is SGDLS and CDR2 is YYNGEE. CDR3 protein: CASTKDDRMNTGELFF. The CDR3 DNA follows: TGTGCCAGCACCAAAGACGACAGGATGAACACCGGGGAGCTGTTTTTT. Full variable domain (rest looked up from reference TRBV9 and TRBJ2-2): DSGVTQTPKHLITATGQRVTLRCSPRSGDLSVYWYQQSLDQGLQFLIQYYNGEERAKGNILERFSAQQFPDLHSELNLSSLELGDSALYFCASTKDDRMNTGELFFGEGSRLTVL.

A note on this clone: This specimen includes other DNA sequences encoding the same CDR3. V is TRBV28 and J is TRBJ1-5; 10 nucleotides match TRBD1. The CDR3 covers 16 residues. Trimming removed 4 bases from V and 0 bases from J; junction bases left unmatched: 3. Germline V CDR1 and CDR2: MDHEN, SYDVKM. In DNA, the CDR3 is TGTGCCAGCAGTTCGGGACAGGGGTATAGCAATCAGCCCCAGCATTTT. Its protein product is CASSSGQGYSNQPQHF.

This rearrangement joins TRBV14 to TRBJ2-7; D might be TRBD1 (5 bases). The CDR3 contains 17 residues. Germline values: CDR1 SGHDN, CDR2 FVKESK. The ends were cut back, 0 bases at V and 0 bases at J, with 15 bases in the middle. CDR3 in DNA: TGTGCCAGCAGCCAAGATACTAAGGGGCTCTACTCCTACGAGCAGTACTTC. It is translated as CASSQDTKGLYSYEQYF. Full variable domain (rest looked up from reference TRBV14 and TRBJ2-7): EAGVTQFPSHSVIEKGQTVTLRCDPISGHDNLYWYRRVMGKEIKFLLHFVKESKQDESGMPNNRFLAERTGGTYSTLKVQPAELEDSGVYFCASSQDTKGLYSYEQYFGPGTRLTVT.

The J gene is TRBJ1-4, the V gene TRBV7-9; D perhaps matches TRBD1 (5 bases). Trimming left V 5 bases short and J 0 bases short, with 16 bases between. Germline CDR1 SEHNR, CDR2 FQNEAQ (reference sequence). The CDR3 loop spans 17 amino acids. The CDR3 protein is CASSHPTEATTNEKLFF. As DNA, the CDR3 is TGTGCCAGCAGCCACCCGACAGAAGCTACAACTAATGAAAAACTGTTTTTT. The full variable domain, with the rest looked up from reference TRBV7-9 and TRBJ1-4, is DTGVSQNPRHKITKRGQNVTFRCDPISEHNRLYWYRQTLGQGPEFLTYFQNEAQLEKSRLLSDRFSAERPKGSFSTLEIQRTEQGDSAMYLCASSHPTEATTNEKLFFGSGTQLSVL.

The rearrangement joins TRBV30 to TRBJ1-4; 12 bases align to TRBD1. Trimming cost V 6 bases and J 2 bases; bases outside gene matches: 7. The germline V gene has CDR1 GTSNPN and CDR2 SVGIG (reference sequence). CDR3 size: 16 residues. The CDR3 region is CACFRDRGLTNEKLFF. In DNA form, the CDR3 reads TGTGCCTGTTTCCGGGACAGGGGGCTCACTAATGAAAAACTGTTTTTT.

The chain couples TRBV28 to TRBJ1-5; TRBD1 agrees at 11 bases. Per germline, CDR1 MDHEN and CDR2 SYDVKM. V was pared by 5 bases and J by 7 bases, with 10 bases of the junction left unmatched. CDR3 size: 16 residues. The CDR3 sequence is CASSTWTGGANQPQHF. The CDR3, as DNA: TGTGCCAGCAGTACTTGGACAGGGGGCGCAAACCAGCCCCAGCATTTT.

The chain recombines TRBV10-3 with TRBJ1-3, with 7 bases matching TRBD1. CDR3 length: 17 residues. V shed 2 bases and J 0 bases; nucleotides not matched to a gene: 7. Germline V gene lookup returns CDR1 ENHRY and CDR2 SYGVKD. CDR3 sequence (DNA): TGTGCCATCAGTGAGAGGCAGGGGGATATCTCTGGAAACACCATATATTTT. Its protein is CAISERQGDISGNTIYF.